This T cell receptor beta chain came from a study of CD8+ T cells in alopecia areata. Sequencing relied on a cDNA template that was reverse transcribed from extracted RNA. This table comes from immunoSEQ multiplex PCR, and its TCRdb copy is limited to in-frame clones, with some not included. Of about 270,000 clones listed, roughly 63% were seen once; the top ten hold roughly 0.88%. The treatment: oral pan-JAK inhibitor, 5-10 mg twice daily. From alopecia areata patients, lesional scalp punch biopsies and peripheral blood were collected. With regard to this clone: Its target is not known.

The CDR3 covers 11 residues. From germline, CDR1 is SGHAT and CDR2 FQNNGV. Trimming cost V 1 base and J 7 bases, with 5 bases left between them. General study findings and limits: Scalp clonality dropped significantly under tofacitinib, as did expanded CD8+ top-100 clones.

The source of this sequence is a human donor with alopecia areata. The starting material was CD4+ T cells sorted from blood, obtained around week 52, from a patient treated with tofacitinib. V and J are TRBV11-2 and TRBJ2-7; D not certain. The CDR3 coding sequence is TGTGCCAGCAGCTTAGTCGGGGAGCAGTACTTC. The encoded protein is CASSLVGEQYF.